What follows are 17 T cell receptor beta chains derived from one specimen sequenced in a study of blood T cells in healthy people across ages. The use of a sample-barcoded 5' primer and a J-beta primer mix characterized a second PCR of roughly 7 to 11 cycles. TCRdb re-called the 5' RACE reads with MiXCR, one entry per CDR3 protein. The sample holds about 780,000 distinct CDR3 sequences; about half are singletons and the top ten take 15% to 20%. Sequenced input: blood. The receptors shown here come from an elderly man in good health.

This clonotype came up a few times. The CDR3 sequence: CASNFRDTQETQYF. As DNA, the CDR3 is TGTGCCAGCAACTTCCGGGACACTCAAGAGACCCAGTACTTC. The gene calls are TRBV12-3 or TRBV12-4 and TRBJ2-5, with D possibly being TRBD1 (6 bases). This CDR3 has 14 amino acids. Trimming removed 7 bases from V and 2 bases from J, with 14 bases in between.

This clonotype has only a few counts. CDR3 sequence reads: CASSRDESTGEQFF. CDR3 in DNA: TGCGCCAGCAGTCGGGACGAGTCTACGGGTGAGCAGTTCTTC. The V gene is TRBV5-1, the J gene TRBJ2-1, with D perhaps matching TRBD1 or TRBD2 (5 bases each). The germline V gene has CDR1 SGHRS and CDR2 YFSETQ. This CDR3 has 14 amino acids. V shed 5 bases and J shed 9 bases, with 18 bases lying between them.

This clonotype has a handful of counts. The genes are TRBV27 and TRBJ2-7; D uncertain. Trimming cost V 5 bases and J 6 bases, with 26 bases left between them. The CDR3 totals 17 residues. The germline gives CDR1 MNHEY, CDR2 SMNVEV (reference sequence). This chain's CDR3 is CASSPKLFTQSWVEQYF. The CDR3 region has the DNA TGTGCCAGCAGTCCAAAATTATTTACCCAATCTTGGGTCGAGCAGTACTTC.

The chain employs TRBV2 and TRBJ1-6; 9 positions match TRBD1. Trimming removed 2 bases from V and 13 bases from J; junction bases left unmatched: 12. Germline loops: CDR1 SNHLY, CDR2 FYNNEI. The CDR3 is 16 amino acids. This CDR3 is CASSEKTGGSPFPLHF. CDR3 bases: TGTGCCAGCAGTGAAAAAACAGGGGGCTCTCCTTTCCCCCTCCACTTT.

In regard to this clonotype: A read error is possible here, since a much larger clone lies one base away. The chain uses TRBV12-3 or TRBV12-4 and TRBJ2-5; TRBD1 aligns across 9 bases. CDR3 length: 13 amino acids. V lost 8 bases and J lost 11; bases outside the gene matches: 12. CDR3 in DNA: TGTGCCAGCGGGCGTCGACAGGGGGGTGAGCAGTACTTC. This translates into CASGRRQGGEQYF.

The chain joins TRBV4-3 to TRBJ2-5; possibly TRBD1 or TRBD2 for D (6 bases each). The end of the DNA fits TRBJ2-4 better, so the J call may be wrong. This CDR3 contains 17 residues. The germline V gene encodes CDR1 LGHNA and CDR2 YSLEER. The CDR3 bases are TGCGCCAGCAGCCAAGATTGGGGGGCAAGTGCCAAAAACATTCAGTACTTC. Its protein product is CASSQDWGASAKNIQYF.

The gene calls are TRBV6-5 and TRBJ1-6, with D unresolved. This CDR3 comprises 13 residues. V was shortened by 2 bases and J by 12 bases, with 11 bases between the two germline ends. Germline-derived CDR1 and CDR2 are MNHEY and SVGAGI. CDR3 sequence reads: CASSYTHGEPLHF. CDR3 nucleotide sequence: TGTGCCAGCAGTTACACCCACGGGGAACCCCTCCACTTT.

This chain joins TRBV20-1 and TRBJ2-7; TRBD2 matches at 8 bases. Per germline, CDR1 DFQATT and CDR2 SNEGSKA (reference sequence). Trimming took 3 bases from V and 7 from J; bases not matched to a gene: 11. CDR3 size: 14 residues. CDR3 nucleotides: TGCAGTGCTAGCGTGACTAGCGTATACAATGAGCAGTACTTC. This gives the protein CSASVTSVYNEQYF.

This chain uses TRBV7-2 with TRBJ2-1, with 8 bases lining up with TRBD2. Germline CDR1 SGHTA, CDR2 FQGNSA. With V trimmed by 1 base and J by 9 bases, 8 bases remained unmatched. This CDR3 spans 15 amino acids. CDR3 in amino acids: CASSLGDSGAIEQFF. The CDR3 nucleotides read TGTGCCAGCAGCTTAGGGGATAGCGGGGCCATTGAGCAGTTCTTC. The full variable domain, rest sourced from reference TRBV7-2 and TRBJ2-1, is GAGVSQSPSNKVTEKGKDVELRCDPISGHTALYWYRQSLGQGLEFLIYFQGNSAPDKSGLPSDRFSAERTGGSVSTLTIQRTQQEDSAVYLCASSLGDSGAIEQFFGPGTRLTVL.

A few counts support this clonotype. The gene calls are TRBV6-1 and TRBJ1-5; D remains ambiguous. The germline gives CDR1 MNHNS, CDR2 SASEGT. There are 12 residues in the CDR3. V shed 8 bases and J shed 7 bases, with 12 bases lying between them. CDR3 residues: CASHAPEQPQHF. In nucleotides, the CDR3 is TGTGCCAGCCACGCGCCGGAGCAGCCCCAGCATTTT.

This clonotype was observed at least ten times. Just one base apart from a much larger clone, this may be a read error. DNA for the CDR3: TGTGCCAGTAGTTCTAGCGGGAGTTACAATGAGCAGTACTTC. It translates to CASSSSGSYNEQYF. The rearrangement links TRBV11-2 to TRBJ2-5; TRBD2 agrees at 10 bases. Germline assignment: CDR1 SGHAT and CDR2 FQNNGV. The CDR3 consists of 14 residues. J gave up 11 bases and V 9 bases, and 15 bases lay outside the gene matches.

The J gene is TRBJ2-1, the V gene TRBV10-3; 9 bases are shared with TRBD2. Unmatched junction bases numbered 14, after V lost 10 bases and J lost 7 bases. CDR3 length equals 15 residues. The germline gives CDR1 ENHRY, CDR2 SYGVKD. Written as DNA, the CDR3 is TGTGCCACCACACTCGGGGTAGCGGGAGATAATGAGCAGTTCTTC. Translated: CATTLGVAGDNEQFF.

V gene TRBV24-1 combines with J gene TRBJ2-1; no firm D call. CDR3 size: 13 residues. The germline V and J ends were trimmed by 1 base and 7 bases, with 7 bases remaining between them. The germline V gene has CDR1 KGHDR and CDR2 SFDVKD. CDR3 protein: CATSDLGKNEQFF. In nucleotides, the CDR3 is TGTGCCACCAGTGATTTAGGGAAGAATGAGCAGTTCTTC.

The rearrangement uses TRBV20-1 and TRBJ2-4; 7 nucleotides match TRBD2. With the DNA end fitting TRBJ2-5 better, the J assignment may be wrong. This CDR3 spans 14 amino acids. The germline V gene encodes CDR1 DFQATT and CDR2 SNEGSKA (reference sequence). The CDR3 DNA reads as TGCAGTGCTAGGACTGGCGGGAGTAAAGAGACCCAGTACTTC. This codes for CSARTGGSKETQYF.

In its sample, this clonotype was seen many times. V and J are TRBV5-8 and TRBJ2-1; 11 bases align to TRBD2. V trimming: 2 bases; J trimming: 3 bases; junction bases outside the gene matches: 4. The CDR3 runs 16 residues. Per the germline V gene, CDR1 is SGHTS and CDR2 is YDEGEE. CDR3 amino acids: CASSFPGLAVYNEQFF. The CDR3 DNA reads as TGTGCCAGCAGCTTTCCGGGACTAGCGGTCTACAATGAGCAGTTCTTC.

The V gene is TRBV20-1, the J gene TRBJ2-3, with no clear D. The CDR3 runs to 13 residues. Trimming stripped 3 bases from V and 6 bases from J, with 13 bases between. CDR1 and CDR2 (germline): DFQATT, SNEGSKA (reference sequence). The CDR3 DNA sequence: TGCAGTGCTAGCGCGTCCGAGGCGGATACGCAGTATTTT. Protein product: CSASASEADTQYF.

The CDR3 is CASSLDGTENEQFF. The CDR3 coding sequence is TGCGCCAGCAGCTTGGATGGGACAGAAAATGAGCAGTTCTTC. The chain recombines TRBV5-1 with TRBJ2-1; 7 bases match TRBD1. V lost 0 bases and J lost 7; bases outside the gene matches: 4. Germline V gene sequence: CDR1 SGHRS, CDR2 YFSETQ. CDR3 length: 14 amino acids.